The T cell receptor beta chain described here comes from a study of early T cells in non-severe SARS-CoV-2 infection. MiXCR, run by TCRdb on the 5' RACE reads, gives a single entry per CDR3 protein. The sample yields about 34,000 distinct CDR3 sequences, over 5% seen once. The germline V gene encodes CDR1 KGHSH and CDR2 LQKENI. Between the trimmed V and J ends, which lost 6 bases and 0 bases, there was a span of 12 bases. The CDR3 covers 15 residues. This clonotype was observed many times. The chain combines TRBV18 with TRBJ1-5; D might be TRBD1 (6 bases). This sequence was found in an adult who was a healthcare worker with PCR-confirmed SARS-CoV-2 infection or an uninfected control (not recorded which). Sequencing was done on a sample of whole blood. The chain's CDR3 is CASSEGHVSNQPQHF. The CDR3 nucleotides read TGTGCCAGCTCCGAGGGACATGTTAGCAATCAGCCCCAGCATTTT.